This passage covers 18 T cell receptor beta chains from one sample sequenced in a study of T cells in narcolepsy. Repertoires were generated with immunoSEQ multiplex PCR, while TCRdb's copy carries only in-frame clones and drops some. The sample shows about 25,000 clones, just under 85% of them seen only once. Sequencing was performed on CD45RA- memory CD4+ T cells from PBMCs. These receptors originate from a human donor with narcolepsy.

V usage is TRBV6-1 and J usage is TRBJ1-1; a weak D match, TRBD1 (6 bases). Per the germline V gene, CDR1 is MNHNS and CDR2 is SASEGT. CDR3 length: 14 amino acids. The V end was cut by 6 bases, the J end by 0 bases, with 11 bases between. DNA of the CDR3: TGTGCCAGCAGGATACAGGGAATGAACACTGAAGCTTTCTTT. Amino acids: CASRIQGMNTEAFF.

The chain links TRBV30 to TRBJ1-6, with TRBD1 as a possible D gene (5 bases). This CDR3 contains 15 residues. Germline CDR1 reads GTSNPN; CDR2 reads SVGIG (reference sequence). V was shortened by 3 bases and J by 10 bases, with 19 bases between the two germline ends. The CDR3 reads CAWRRNRQGRSPLHF. In nucleotides, the CDR3 is TGTGCCTGGAGACGAAACCGGCAGGGAAGATCACCCCTCCACTTT.

The genes are TRBV10-3 and TRBJ1-1; perhaps TRBD1 as D (5 bases). CDR1 ENHRY and CDR2 SYGVKD come from the germline V gene. The CDR3 consists of 15 residues. The V gene lost 6 bases and the J gene lost 0 bases, with 14 bases spanning the gap. The CDR3 sequence is CAISEDSTMNTEAFF. The CDR3 DNA follows: TGTGCCATCAGCGAAGACAGCACTATGAACACTGAAGCTTTCTTT.

The CDR3 loop is CAISESRRDGYTF. In nucleotides, the CDR3 is TGTGCCATCAGTGAGTCGAGGAGAGATGGCTACACCTTC. The chain employs TRBV10-3 and TRBJ1-2, with D uncertain. V was cut by 0 bases and J by 6 bases, with 8 bases left in between. CDR3 length: 13 amino acids. In germline, CDR1 is ENHRY, CDR2 SYGVKD.

This clone has a handful of counts. This sequence joins TRBV4-1 and TRBJ1-2; weak D call: TRBD1 (5 bases). V lost 1 base and J 4 bases, leaving 19 bases between the germline ends. The CDR3 runs to 17 residues. Germline values: CDR1 MGHRA, CDR2 YSYEKL. CDR3 sequence reads: CASSQVAREAPLYGYTF. CDR3 nucleotides: TGCGCCAGCAGCCAAGTCGCCAGGGAGGCCCCTCTCTATGGCTACACCTTC.

This clone was seen a handful of times. The V and J genes are TRBV27 and TRBJ2-5; D is possibly TRBD2 (7 bases). Trimming stripped 2 bases from V and 5 bases from J, with 12 bases between. The CDR3 totals 14 residues. Germline CDR1 is MNHEY and CDR2 is SMNVEV (reference sequence). CDR3 sequence: CASSLLGGRETQYF. CDR3 bases: TGTGCCAGCAGTTTACTGGGGGGGCGGGAGACCCAGTACTTC.

This clone was seen only a few times. The chain uses TRBV6-1 and TRBJ1-6; D call uncertain. V lost 4 bases and J 9 bases, leaving 13 bases between the germline ends. CDR1 and CDR2 (germline): MNHNS, SASEGT. The CDR3 contains 14 residues. The CDR3 here is CASSGEQRTSPLHF. The DNA of the CDR3 is TGTGCCAGCAGTGGAGAACAACGTACTTCACCCCTCCACTTT.

The rearrangement links TRBV11-3 to TRBJ2-1, with D possibly called TRBD1 or TRBD2 (5 bases each). CDR1 and CDR2 from the germline V gene are SGHNT and YENEEA. The CDR3 loop spans 17 amino acids. V lost 1 base and J lost 2, with 15 bases in between. CDR3: CASSLARWGYPYNEQFF. As DNA, the CDR3 is TGTGCCAGCAGCTTAGCGAGATGGGGGTACCCCTACAATGAGCAGTTCTTC.

The J gene is TRBJ1-1, the V gene TRBV11-3; 8 positions agree with TRBD1. V gave up 5 bases and J gave up 4 bases; unmatched junction bases: 6. CDR3 length: 14 amino acids. Germline V lookup: CDR1 SGHNT, CDR2 YENEEA. CDR3 bases: TGTGCCAGCAGCATGGACAGGGATGTCACTGAAGCTTTCTTT. Protein product: CASSMDRDVTEAFF. Using reference TRBV11-3 and TRBJ1-1 for the parts outside the CDR3, the full variable domain is EAGVVQSPRYKIIEKKQPVAFWCNPISGHNTLYWYLQNLGQGPELLIRYENEEAVDDSQLPKDRFSAERLKGVDSTLKIQPAELGDSAVYLCASSMDRDVTEAFFGQGTRLTVV.

The rearrangement joins TRBV9 to TRBJ2-3, with 13 bases matching TRBD2. The CDR3 extends over 17 amino acids. CDR1 is SGDLS, CDR2 YYNGEE, per germline. Trimming at V came to 0 bases and at J to 2 bases, leaving 3 bases not matched to a gene. CDR3 bases: TGTGCCAGCAGCGTAGGGACTAGCGGGAGATACACAGATACGCAGTATTTT. It translates to CASSVGTSGRYTDTQYF. Looking up the rest from reference TRBV9 and TRBJ2-3 gives the full variable domain: DSGVTQTPKHLITATGQRVTLRCSPRSGDLSVYWYQQSLDQGLQFLIQYYNGEERAKGNILERFSAQQFPDLHSELNLSSLELGDSALYFCASSVGTSGRYTDTQYFGPGTRLTVL.

The genes are TRBV4-2 and TRBJ2-3; 8 bases are shared with TRBD2. Trimming cost V 0 bases and J 1 base; bases outside gene matches: 6. The CDR3 contains 17 residues. Germline V gives CDR1 LGHNA, CDR2 YNFKEQ. As DNA, the CDR3 is TGTGCCAGCAGCCAAGAACTCCGGCGGGAGGGCACAGATACGCAGTATTTT. Encoded protein: CASSQELRREGTDTQYF.

The gene calls are TRBV10-3 and TRBJ2-5; TRBD1 agrees at 7 bases. V was clipped by 4 bases and J by 2 bases; unmatched bases: 7. CDR3 length equals 15 residues. From germline, CDR1 is ENHRY and CDR2 SYGVKD. The CDR3 bases are TGTGCCATCAGTGCGCCCGGGACAGCTCAAGAGACCCAGTACTTC. This sequence encodes CAISAPGTAQETQYF.

The V call is TRBV29-1, the J call TRBJ2-4, with unresolved D. Trimming took 3 bases from V and 0 from J, leaving 6 bases between them. Germline loops: CDR1 SQVTM, CDR2 ANQGSEA. The CDR3 totals 13 residues. CDR3 amino acids: CSVEVLAKNIQYF. The CDR3 DNA reads as TGCAGCGTTGAGGTCCTAGCCAAAAACATTCAGTACTTC.

Regarding this clone: Mismatch with germline at one junction end may stem from a read error. The chain links TRBV23-1 to TRBJ2-6; 8 bases match TRBD1. TRBV23-1 falls under the ORF class, with uncertain function. The CDR3 has 17 amino acids. Here the CDR3 reads CASIPGQDHSGANVPTF. CDR3 DNA sequence: TGCGCCAGCATACCGGGACAGGATCACTCTGGGGCCAACGTCCCGACTTTC.

Only one count was recorded for this clone. The chain is built from TRBV7-3 and TRBJ2-2; 8 nucleotides agree with TRBD2. The CDR3 consists of 15 residues. Germline-derived CDR1 and CDR2 are SGHTA and FQGTGA. Germline trimming cut 5 bases from V and 7 bases from J; bases unmatched to any gene: 9. DNA for the CDR3: TGTGCCAGCAGCCCCGGGGGGGCCCAGATCGGGGAGCTGTTTTTT. Protein: CASSPGGAQIGELFF. Full variable domain (outside the CDR3, taken from reference TRBV7-3 and TRBJ2-2): GAGVSQTPSNKVTEKGKYVELRCDPISGHTALYWYRQSLGQGPEFLIYFQGTGAADDSGLPNDRFFAVRPEGSVSTLKIQRTERGDSAVYLCASSPGGAQIGELFFGEGSRLTVL.

The chain combines TRBV6-4 with TRBJ2-3; D not certain. V dropped 4 bases and J dropped 2 bases, with 10 bases sitting between them. Germline V gene sequence: CDR1 MRHNA, CDR2 SNTAGT. CDR3 size: 14 residues. This chain's CDR3 is CASSAVWHTDTQYF. CDR3 bases: TGTGCCAGCAGTGCCGTTTGGCACACAGATACGCAGTATTTT.

The rearrangement links TRBV6-5 to TRBJ2-7, with 7 bases aligning to TRBD1. V shed 6 bases and J 7 bases; nucleotides not matched to a gene: 9. The CDR3 is 13 amino acids. Germline V gives CDR1 MNHEY, CDR2 SVGAGI. CDR3 sequence (DNA): TGTGCCAGCAGCCGATCCATACAGGGGGAGCAGTACTTC. Translated: CASSRSIQGEQYF.

V usage is TRBV6-1 and J usage is TRBJ1-2; TRBD1 aligns across 9 bases. CDR1 is MNHNS and CDR2 is SASEGT in the germline V gene. The CDR3 is made up of 13 amino acids. V trimming: 10 bases; J trimming: 5 bases; junction bases outside the gene matches: 8. CDR3 sequence reads: CATKLTGGYGYTF. The CDR3 nucleotides are TGTGCCACAAAACTGACAGGGGGGTATGGCTACACCTTC.